This T cell receptor beta chain was recovered during a study of cytomegalovirus exposure and HLA in healthy donors. Whole-study results and caveats: Several of the most significant clusters appeared linked to common viral pathogens, based on a later analysis.

Use of 60 Vbeta and 13 Jbeta primers characterized the PCR. As processed by the authors: Later work found about 80 million unique TCR beta chains, with approximately 12 million shared. Measured with immunoSEQ multiplex PCR; TCRdb has only the in-frame clones, and not every one. The V and J calls and clone size are taken from that table; D and trimming were inferred from the DNA. The sample shows over 150,000 clones, around 74% of them seen only once. The CDR3 length is 13 residues. Trimming took 7 bases from V and 5 from J, leaving 12 bases between them. Germline V gene lookup returns CDR1 MNHEY and CDR2 SVGAGI. Remarks on this clone: Its antigen remains unidentified.

At collection, donors were nominally healthy, but unrecorded immune exposures were probable. The chain couples TRBV6-5 to TRBJ1-5, with D maybe TRBD1 (6 bases). The sequenced sample consisted of PBMCs. This TCR was sampled from a man younger than 30 in good health and CMV-seronegative. In nucleotides, the CDR3 is TGTGCCAGCACTTTACAGGGAGATCAGCCCCAGCATTTT. As protein: CASTLQGDQPQHF.